A selection of T cell receptor beta chains follows, all from one sample in a study of T cell changes during pregnancy in multiple sclerosis. Clones were read by immunoSEQ multiplex PCR, and TCRdb kept only the in-frame ones, dropping some. The sample records about 69,000 clones, approximately 90% being singletons. The input for sequencing was peripheral blood, taken in the third trimester of pregnancy. The source of these receptors is a female donor with multiple sclerosis, enrolled in a pregnancy study. The CDR3 runs from the conserved cysteine through the conserved F or W. The D gene is left open where the match is weak. Size is stated for part of the rows, as once, few or many counts, or as a class when the clone is expanded.

D,V,size,J,DNA,CDR3
TRBD1,TRBV30,.,TRBJ1-6,TGTGCCTGGAGCGCGGGGACAGTGAGCTCCTATAATTCACCCCTCCACTTT,CAWSAGTVSSYNSPLHF
TRBD2,TRBV9,.,TRBJ2-2,TGTGCCAGCAGCCCTACTAGCGGGGGGGCCGGGGAGCTGTTTTTT,CASSPTSGGAGELFF
.,TRBV15,.,TRBJ1-2,TGTGCCACCAGCAGAGGATCCGGAGCTACGGGCTACACCTTC,CATSRGSGATGYTF
.,TRBV7-9,once,TRBJ1-3,TGTGCCAGCAGCCCTACTCCAACCAGGAACTCTGGAAACACCATATATTTT,CASSPTPTRNSGNTIYF
TRBD1,TRBV6-1,.,TRBJ1-2,TGTGCCAGCAGTGAACTAATCGGACAGGGCTATGGCTACACCTTC,CASSELIGQGYGYTF
.,TRBV7-6,.,TRBJ1-2,TGTGCCAGCTCGCAGGGTAACTATGGCTACACCTTC,CASSQGNYGYTF
TRBD1,TRBV30,.,TRBJ2-7,TGTGCCTGGAGTGCAGGACAGGGGACTTACGAGCAGTACTTC,CAWSAGQGTYEQYF
.,TRBV5-1,.,TRBJ1-4,TGCGCCAGCAGCTTTTCCTTCGGTGCAACTAATGAAAAACTGTTTTTT,CASSFSFGATNEKLFF
TRBD1,TRBV19,once,TRBJ1-5,TGTGCCAGTAGTCTCAAGGGGGCAGTCACCCATCAGCCCCAGCATTTT,CASSLKGAVTHQPQHF
TRBD2,TRBV5-4,.,TRBJ2-2,TGTGCCAGCAGCTTGGCCCGTGGACTAGCGGGGCCCGGGGAGCTGTTTTTT,CASSLARGLAGPGELFF
.,TRBV11-3,.,TRBJ2-5,TGTGCCAGCAGCTTAGGGACAACTTCAGGGGCGGGGGAAGAGACCCAGTACTTC,CASSLGTTSGAGEETQYF
TRBD2,TRBV5-4,.,TRBJ2-5,TGTGCCAGCAGCTCGAGGCGGGGGGAGTCGGTCCAAGAGACCCAGTACTTC,CASSSRRGESVQETQYF
.,TRBV19,once,TRBJ1-1,TGTGCCAGTAGGTCCCCCCAGGGAGGCACTGAAGCTTTCTTT,CASRSPQGGTEAFF
.,TRBV4-1,.,TRBJ1-2,TGCGCCAGCAGCCAAGTTAGGCATCCCCCGGGGAAAGCTAACTATGGCTACACCTTC,CASSQVRHPPGKANYGYTF
.,TRBV19,.,TRBJ1-4,TGTGCCAGTTGCGACAGACAGCTTAATGAAAAACTGTTTTTT,CASCDRQLNEKLFF
TRBD1,TRBV7-9,.,TRBJ1-6,TGTGCCACCCCAGGGGGGTACGATTCACCCCTCCACTTT,CATPGGYDSPLHF
TRBD1,TRBV5-1,.,TRBJ2-7,TGCGCCAACAGCTTGGGGACAGGGCTCGAGCAGTACTTC,CANSLGTGLEQYF
TRBD1,TRBV6-1,.,TRBJ1-4,TGTGCCAGCAGTCCCGGGACAGGGGGCTATGAAAAACTGTTTTTT,CASSPGTGGYEKLFF
.,TRBV2,.,TRBJ2-7,TGTGCCAGCATTGTTGGCAGGGCCTCCTACGAGCAGTACTTC,CASIVGRASYEQYF
.,TRBV11-2,.,TRBJ2-3,TGTGCCAGCAGCCCCCGCCTGCTAGACCTACGCACAGATACGCAGTATTTT,CASSPRLLDLRTDTQYF
TRBD1,TRBV19,.,TRBJ1-1,TGTGCCAGTACCCCGGGACAGGGGAGCACTGAAGCTTTCTTT,CASTPGQGSTEAFF
TRBD2,TRBV5-1,.,TRBJ2-7,TGCGCCAGCAGCCTGACTAGCGGATCCTACGAGCAGTACTTC,CASSLTSGSYEQYF
.,TRBV27,.,TRBJ2-5,TGTGCCAGCAGTTTATCAGGGAGGACCTATTGGGAGACCCAGTACTTC,CASSLSGRTYWETQYF
.,TRBV4-3,.,TRBJ2-3,TGCGCCAGCAGCCAAGGAGGGCAATACCGCACAGATACGCAGTATTTT,CASSQGGQYRTDTQYF
TRBD1,TRBV27,.,TRBJ2-7,TGTGCCAGCACACAAAACAGGGGGCTGTTTGGGGAGCAGTACTTC,CASTQNRGLFGEQYF
.,TRBV7-2,.,TRBJ2-1,TGTGCCAGCAGCCCCCCGGGGTGGGGGCGTGAGCAGTTCTTC,CASSPPGWGREQFF
.,TRBV7-2,once,TRBJ2-7,TGTGCCAGCAGCTTAGAGGGGCGGGGATTGGACGAGCAGTACTTC,CASSLEGRGLDEQYF
TRBD1,TRBV7-9,.,TRBJ2-7,TGTGCCAGCAGCCCGGGGACAGGGGGGTCGAGGGAGCAGTACTTC,CASSPGTGGSREQYF
.,TRBV2,.,TRBJ2-7,TGTGCCAGCAGTGAAACAGAACGACCCTACGAGCAGTACTTC,CASSETERPYEQYF
TRBD1,TRBV7-3,few,TRBJ2-2,TGTGCCAGCAGGTCGACAGGGCGAACCGGGGAGCTGTTTTTT,CASRSTGRTGELFF
.,TRBV30,.,TRBJ1-3,TGTGCCTGGACCGTCCTGGTAGACACCATATATTTT,CAWTVLVDTIYF
.,TRBV29-1,.,TRBJ1-2,TGCAGCGTTGATCGAAGTAAATCAGAGGACTATGGCTACACCTTC,CSVDRSKSEDYGYTF
.,TRBV6-5,.,TRBJ1-2,TGTGCCAGCAGTTATCCCGGACAGCCCTATGGCTACACCTTC,CASSYPGQPYGYTF
.,TRBV7-2,.,TRBJ1-2,TGTGCCAGCCAAGGGAGTTGGAGAGGCTACACCTTC,CASQGSWRGYTF
TRBD1,TRBV6-5,.,TRBJ2-3,TGTGCCAGCAGTTACAAGCAGGGGGCAGATACGCAGTATTTT,CASSYKQGADTQYF
.,TRBV4-2,.,TRBJ1-2,TGTGCCAGCAGCCAAGAAGGCCAGGGCGAGCACTATGGCTACACCTTC,CASSQEGQGEHYGYTF
.,TRBV2,.,TRBJ2-2,TGTGCCAGCTCCTTTCGCCGGGGTGGAGGGACCGGGGAGCTGTTTTTT,CASSFRRGGGTGELFF
TRBD1,TRBV29-1,.,TRBJ2-7,TGCAGCTTCCGGGACAGGACCTACGAGCAGTACTTC,CSFRDRTYEQYF
TRBD2,TRBV6-4,.,TRBJ2-2,TGTGCCAGCAGTGACTACGGGGGGGGGAACACCGGGGAGCTGTTTTTT,CASSDYGGGNTGELFF
.,TRBV7-2,.,TRBJ1-1,TGTGCCAGCAGCTTTGGTGGAGCGAACACTGAAGCTTTCTTT,CASSFGGANTEAFF
TRBD1,TRBV6-5,.,TRBJ2-3,TGTGCCAGCAGAGACCAGGGGGTTGGAGATACGCAGTATTTT,CASRDQGVGDTQYF